The clone carrying this T cell receptor beta chain has just one count. Its antigen is as yet unknown. Assay: immunoSEQ multiplex PCR; the TCRdb copy retains only in-frame clones and omits some. The table lists a few hundred thousand clones, roughly 84% of them singletons. The data belong to a study of Ad26.COV2.S vaccination and SARS-CoV-2 variants. The study's findings and limits: Following vaccination, spike-specific CD8+ and CD4+ T cell responses reportedly exhibited substantial breadth.

Described treatment: about 20 received Ad26.COV2.S at low or high dose, single or two shots; five or six received placebo; per-sample allocation not given. Specimen acquisition occurred on day 63 following the initial vaccine or placebo injection. The clonotype originates from a person between 18 and 65 years old who received the Ad26.COV2.S COVID-19 vaccine or a placebo. Source: peripheral blood, taken in a trial of Ad26.COV2.S vaccine versus placebo.

CDR3 DNA sequence: TGTGCCAGCAGCTCCCAGGGGGCTGCTGGGGCCAACGTCCTGACTTTC. It yields the protein CASSSQGAAGANVLTF. The V gene is TRBV7-2, the J gene TRBJ2-6; 8 bases agree with TRBD1. V lost 4 bases to trimming and J lost 2 bases; unmatched junction nucleotides: 4. CDR3 size: 16 residues. The V gene's germline CDR1 is SGHTA and CDR2 FQGNSA.